Below, 21 T cell receptor beta chains from the same sample are listed, as sequenced in a study of cytomegalovirus exposure and HLA in healthy donors. With 60 Vbeta and 13 Jbeta primers, the PCR was carried out. This table comes from immunoSEQ multiplex PCR, and its TCRdb copy is limited to in-frame clones, with some not included. The sample has some 140,000 clones; around 79% are singletons. Sample: PBMCs. The receptors were sampled from a woman aged 50 to 60 in good health and CMV-seropositive.

The chain joins TRBV29-1 to TRBJ2-3; 8 nucleotides line up with TRBD1. In germline, CDR1 is SQVTM, CDR2 ANQGSEA. Trimming took 4 bases from V and 3 from J; bases not matched to a gene: 6. The CDR3 loop spans 14 amino acids. This CDR3 reads CSVGQGTVTDTQYF. The CDR3 DNA is TGCAGCGTTGGACAGGGGACTGTGACAGATACGCAGTATTTT.

This clone was found once. The V call is TRBV29-1, the J call TRBJ2-2; D is perhaps TRBD1 (6 bases). This CDR3 is built from 15 residues. Trimming pared 6 bases from V and 0 bases from J, leaving 14 bases between. The germline V gene has CDR1 SQVTM and CDR2 ANQGSEA. CDR3: CSVHRTVANTGELFF. The CDR3 DNA sequence: TGCAGCGTCCACAGGACAGTTGCGAACACCGGGGAGCTGTTTTTT.

V usage is TRBV5-4 and J usage is TRBJ1-2; maybe TRBD1 (6 bases). The CDR3 covers 15 residues. Trimming removed 4 bases at V and 4 bases at J, with 17 bases between. The V gene's germline CDR1 is SGHNT and CDR2 YYREEE (reference sequence). The CDR3 DNA follows: TGTGCCAGCAGCGGGGGACAAGCCCGTGGCTATGGCTACACCTTC. Translating gives CASSGGQARGYGYTF. Full variable domain (remainder filled in from reference TRBV5-4 and TRBJ1-2): ETGVTQSPTHLIKTRGQQVTLRCSSQSGHNTVSWYQQALGQGPQFIFQYYREEENGRGNFPPRFSGLQFPNYSSELNVNALELDDSALYLCASSGGQARGYGYTFGSGTRLTVV.

The V and J genes are TRBV7-2 and TRBJ2-7, with D possibly TRBD1 on 6 matching bases. The germline CDR1 and CDR2 sequences are SGHTA and FQGNSA. The CDR3 length is 13 residues. The germline V and J ends were trimmed by 1 base and 3 bases, with 7 bases remaining between them. For the CDR3, the DNA is TGTGCCAGCAGCTTAGGCAGGGGCTACGAGCAGTACTTC. Protein: CASSLGRGYEQYF.

This clone was detected a few times. This chain uses TRBV11-3 with TRBJ2-1; 13 positions agree with TRBD2. The CDR3 has 16 amino acids. Germline V gene data show CDR1 as SGHNT and CDR2 as YENEEA. J was trimmed by 8 bases and V by 5 bases; bases with no gene match: 9. The CDR3 reads CASSNKLAGGKDEQFF. CDR3 sequence (DNA): TGTGCCAGCAGCAACAAACTAGCGGGGGGGAAGGATGAGCAGTTCTTC.

The J gene is TRBJ2-2, the V gene TRBV5-1; D remains ambiguous. Per germline, CDR1 SGHRS and CDR2 YFSETQ. Trimming removed 0 bases from V and 0 bases from J, with 6 bases in between. The CDR3 loop spans 15 amino acids. The DNA of the CDR3 is TGCGCCAGCAGCTTGGACGGTACGAACACCGGGGAGCTGTTTTTT. Its protein is CASSLDGTNTGELFF.

The V and J genes are TRBV6-6 and TRBJ2-5, with 13 bases matching TRBD2. In germline, CDR1 is MNHNY, CDR2 SVGAGI (reference sequence). The V segment lost 6 bases and the J segment 7 bases; nucleotides outside the gene matches: 11. The CDR3 sequence is 16 residues long. The CDR3 DNA follows: TGTGCCAGCAGCCGTCGGACTAGCGGGGGCGAGGGGACCCAGTACTTC. As protein: CASSRRTSGGEGTQYF.

CDR3 nucleotide sequence: TGTGCCAGCAGTTACGGGGAAGGGGGCTATGGCTACACCTTC. Protein sequence: CASSYGEGGYGYTF. The chain links TRBV6-6 to TRBJ1-2; the D gene is possibly TRBD1 (6 bases). Trimming took 2 bases from V and 4 from J, leaving 11 bases between them. This CDR3 contains 14 residues. The germline V gene has CDR1 MNHNY and CDR2 SVGAGI (reference sequence).

The rearrangement links TRBV6-1 to TRBJ1-1; possibly TRBD1 for D (5 bases). CDR3 length: 14 amino acids. The V gene lost 4 bases and the J gene lost 12 bases, with 21 bases spanning the gap. Germline V gene sequence: CDR1 MNHNS, CDR2 SASEGT. The CDR3 here is CASSVSGPDLAPFF. The CDR3 DNA sequence: TGTGCCAGCAGTGTCTCAGGGCCCGATCTCGCGCCTTTCTTT.

The chain combines TRBV19 with TRBJ2-6, with 9 nucleotides matching TRBD1. Germline trimming cut 6 bases from V and 1 base from J; bases unmatched to any gene: 7. Germline CDR1 is LNHDA and CDR2 is SQIVND (reference sequence). The CDR3 loop spans 17 amino acids. CDR3 loop: CASSDRGELSGANVLTF. CDR3 bases: TGTGCCAGTAGCGACAGGGGGGAACTTTCTGGGGCCAACGTCCTGACTTTC.

The chain has TRBV6-1 and TRBJ2-2, with TRBD1 as a possible D gene (5 bases). Germline V gene sequence: CDR1 MNHNS, CDR2 SASEGT. This CDR3 region has 15 residues. V was clipped by 6 bases and J by 1 base, with 12 bases between them. DNA of the CDR3: TGTGCCAGCAGGAGACTGGGGCAGAACACCGGGGAGCTGTTTTTT. It encodes CASRRLGQNTGELFF.

This sequence joins TRBV30 and TRBJ1-4; no reliable D call. The CDR3 totals 12 residues. Germline CDR1 and CDR2: GTSNPN and SVGIG (reference sequence). V dropped 0 bases and J dropped 8 bases, with 7 bases sitting between them. CDR3 loop: CAWSVPGEKLFF. The CDR3 bases are TGTGCCTGGAGTGTACCGGGGGAAAAACTGTTTTTT.

V is TRBV7-3 and J is TRBJ1-1; TRBD1 aligns across 10 bases. The CDR3 spans 15 residues. After removal of 4 bases from V and 4 bases from J, the junction contained 6 bases not matched to a gene. In germline, CDR1 is SGHTA, CDR2 FQGTGA. CDR3 sequence: CASSSGGTGVTEAFF. The CDR3 region has the DNA TGTGCCAGCAGCTCCGGCGGGACAGGGGTCACTGAAGCTTTCTTT.

The J gene is TRBJ2-3, the V gene TRBV9, with 7 bases fitting TRBD2. Germline V gives CDR1 SGDLS, CDR2 YYNGEE. The CDR3 consists of 15 residues. The ends lost 3 bases at V and 1 base at J; junction bases unmatched: 5. The CDR3 nucleotides read TGTGCCAGCAGCGCTTTGGGGGGGGGCACAGATACGCAGTATTTT. As protein: CASSALGGGTDTQYF.

The CDR3 spells CASSYWTGIFYEQYF. The CDR3 DNA reads TGTGCCAGCAGTTATTGGACAGGGATCTTCTACGAGCAGTACTTC. V usage is TRBV6-5 and J usage is TRBJ2-7; 8 bases agree with TRBD1. Germline V CDR1 and CDR2: MNHEY, SVGAGI. V gave up 3 bases and J gave up 3 bases; unmatched junction bases: 7. The CDR3 runs to 15 residues.

As to this clone: A read error may account for a junction end that differs from germline. This sequence joins TRBV7-7 and TRBJ2-3; a possible D gene is TRBD2 (5 bases). CDR3 size: 13 residues. Germline-derived CDR1 and CDR2 are SSHAT and FNYEAQ (reference sequence). For the CDR3, the DNA is TGTGCTAGCAGCTACCCCCCGGGGGATACGCAGTATTTT. Translation: CASSYPPGDTQYF.

The chain has TRBV12-5 and TRBJ1-2; 8 nucleotides agree with TRBD1. Trimming removed 5 bases from V and 2 bases from J; junction bases left unmatched: 4. The CDR3 covers 14 residues. Germline CDR1 LGHNT, CDR2 FRNRAP. DNA for the CDR3: TGTGCTAGTGGTGCAGGGGGCGTAAACTATGGCTACACCTTC. This translates into CASGAGGVNYGYTF.

This chain links TRBV28 with TRBJ2-1, with no clear D. The CDR3 extends over 14 amino acids. Per germline, CDR1 MDHEN and CDR2 SYDVKM. Trimming pared 2 bases from V and 2 bases from J, leaving 7 bases between. The CDR3 reads CASSLVHPYNEQFF. In nucleotides, the CDR3 is TGTGCCAGCAGTTTAGTACACCCCTACAATGAGCAGTTCTTC.

The genes are TRBV7-5 and TRBJ1-5; the table's D call, TRBD1, was not checked against the DNA. TRBV7-5 is recorded as a pseudogene. The CDR3 totals 14 residues. DNA for the CDR3: TGTGCCAGAAGCCGGGACAGGGGCAATCAGCCCCAGCATTTT. This encodes CARSRDRGNQPQHF.

V is TRBV4-1 and J is TRBJ2-3, with 8 bases aligning to TRBD2. The germline gives CDR1 MGHRA, CDR2 YSYEKL. Trimming cost V 4 bases and J 7 bases; bases outside gene matches: 7. The CDR3 spans 14 residues. The DNA for the CDR3 is TGCGCCAGCAGCCGGCTAAGCGGGGGTAATACGCAGTATTTT. Encoded protein: CASSRLSGGNTQYF.

The gene calls are TRBV5-1 and TRBJ1-6; 7 nucleotides align to TRBD1. V was pared by 4 bases and J by 7 bases, with 5 bases of the junction left unmatched. The CDR3 contains 14 residues. Germline V gene sequence: CDR1 SGHRS, CDR2 YFSETQ. CDR3 in DNA: TGCGCCAGCAGCGGGGGACAGACGAATTCACCCCTCCACTTT. Its protein is CASSGGQTNSPLHF.